What follows is one T cell receptor (beta chain) and its context. Its antigen is undetermined. Losses at the gene ends were 5 bases for V and 10 bases for J; bases not matched to a gene: 4. Looked up from germline, CDR1 is SGHTA and CDR2 is FQGNSA. The CDR3 contains 13 residues. The data stem from a study of shared clonotypes between healthy human individuals. Findings and limits, study-wide: Shared across a handful of donors were around 5% of the naive CD4 clonotypes. Rarefaction indicated that sorted-subset sequencing remained incomplete although depth was large.

Assay used: immunoSEQ multiplex PCR; TCRdb lists only in-frame clones, some missing. In the table there are 2.5 million or so clones, roughly nine tenths of which are singletons. The receptor was isolated from a young man in good health. The specimen sequenced was naive CD4+ T cells sorted from blood. This sample's subset: CD45RA+ positively selected. The rearrangement uses TRBV7-2 and TRBJ2-1; 11 nucleotides agree with TRBD2. The CDR3 DNA is TGTGCCAGCAGCGGGGGACTAGCGGTCGAGCAGTTCTTC. Amino acid sequence: CASSGGLAVEQFF. The variable domain in full, with the rest retrieved from reference TRBV7-2 and TRBJ2-1, is GAGVSQSPSNKVTEKGKDVELRCDPISGHTALYWYRQSLGQGLEFLIYFQGNSAPDKSGLPSDRFSAERTGGSVSTLTIQRTQQEDSAVYLCASSGGLAVEQFFGPGTRLTVL.